The rows below give T cell receptor beta chains drawn from one sample of a study of Ad26.COV2.S vaccination and SARS-CoV-2 variants. Assay used: immunoSEQ multiplex PCR; TCRdb lists only in-frame clones, some missing. The data show approximately 97,000 clones, around three quarters seen once. The specimen comprised peripheral blood, sampled after recovery from COVID-19. The origin of the receptors is a human donor who had recovered from COVID-19. Each CDR3 is given with its conserved first and last residue. Each record gives: V gene, clone size, J gene, D gene, CDR3 DNA, CDR3 protein. A D gene is named only where the DNA matches it firmly. Size tells how often a clone was seen (once, few, many) or the class of an expanded clone, and some rows leave it out.

V gene: TRBV6-2/TRBV6-3
clone size: NA
J gene: TRBJ2-7
D gene: NA
CDR3 DNA: TGTGCCAGCAGCCTACAGGATTACGAGCAGTACTTC
CDR3 protein: CASSLQDYEQYF

V gene: TRBV6-1
clone size: NA
J gene: TRBJ2-3
D gene: NA
CDR3 DNA: TGTGCCAGCAGGGAACAACAGGGTCTGGTCTCAGATACGCAGTATTTT
CDR3 protein: CASREQQGLVSDTQYF

V gene: TRBV30
clone size: medium-sized
J gene: TRBJ2-7
D gene: TRBD2
CDR3 DNA: TGTGCCTGGATTGGACGACGGGAGGGAGAGCAGTACTTC
CDR3 protein: CAWIGRREGEQYF

V gene: TRBV9
clone size: NA
J gene: TRBJ2-1
D gene: NA
CDR3 DNA: TGTGCCAGCAGCGTAACGACAGGGAGGACTGACAATGAGCAGTTCTTC
CDR3 protein: CASSVTTGRTDNEQFF

V gene: TRBV19
clone size: NA
J gene: TRBJ1-3
D gene: NA
CDR3 DNA: TGTGCCAGTAGTATCAGGGCAACTCGAGGAAACACCATATATTTT
CDR3 protein: CASSIRATRGNTIYF

V gene: TRBV5-1
clone size: NA
J gene: TRBJ1-5
D gene: NA
CDR3 DNA: TGCGCCAGCAGCTTGGGCACACAAGGACAGCCCCAGCATTTT
CDR3 protein: CASSLGTQGQPQHF

V gene: TRBV28
clone size: NA
J gene: TRBJ2-7
D gene: NA
CDR3 DNA: TGTGCCAGCAGTTTGAGAGGTTCCTACGAGCAGTACTTC
CDR3 protein: CASSLRGSYEQYF

V gene: TRBV28
clone size: once
J gene: TRBJ2-1
D gene: TRBD1
CDR3 DNA: TGTGCCAGCAGTGCCCCGACAGGGTCCTACAATGAGCAGTTCTTC
CDR3 protein: CASSAPTGSYNEQFF

V gene: TRBV9
clone size: NA
J gene: TRBJ2-7
D gene: NA
CDR3 DNA: TGTGCCAGCAGCCCGGGCCGCGGAGACCGATACGAGCAGTACTTC
CDR3 protein: CASSPGRGDRYEQYF

V gene: TRBV6-2/TRBV6-3
clone size: NA
J gene: TRBJ2-1
D gene: NA
CDR3 DNA: TGTGCCAGCAGTTCGGGAGATGAGCAGTTCTTC
CDR3 protein: CASSSGDEQFF

V gene: TRBV10-2
clone size: NA
J gene: TRBJ1-2
D gene: NA
CDR3 DNA: TGCGCCTCTGGGGGGGACACAGGCGTTGCTGGCTACACCTTC
CDR3 protein: CASGGDTGVAGYTF

V gene: TRBV3-1/TRBV3-2
clone size: NA
J gene: TRBJ1-2
D gene: NA
CDR3 DNA: TGTGCCAGCAGCCAAGGTCGTGGCTACACCTTC
CDR3 protein: CASSQGRGYTF

V gene: TRBV10-3
clone size: NA
J gene: TRBJ2-2
D gene: TRBD1
CDR3 DNA: TGTGCCATCAGCCCGGGACAGGGGGCCGGGGAGCTGTTTTTT
CDR3 protein: CAISPGQGAGELFF

V gene: TRBV30
clone size: NA
J gene: TRBJ2-3
D gene: NA
CDR3 DNA: TGTGCCTGGAGTGGAGAGTCAGATACGCAGTATTTT
CDR3 protein: CAWSGESDTQYF

V gene: TRBV15
clone size: NA
J gene: TRBJ2-3
D gene: NA
CDR3 DNA: TGTGCCACCAGCAGAGATCGTAAAGAGAGGGGTGGAGATACGCAGTATTTT
CDR3 protein: CATSRDRKERGGDTQYF

V gene: TRBV10-1
clone size: once
J gene: TRBJ2-4
D gene: TRBD2
CDR3 DNA: TGCGCCAGCAGTGAGAACTCAGAGCGGGGCAACATTCAGTACTTC
CDR3 protein: CASSENSERGNIQYF

V gene: TRBV27
clone size: once
J gene: TRBJ2-7
D gene: NA
CDR3 DNA: TGTGCCAGCAGTTTAGCCTCGAACTACGAGCAGTACTTC
CDR3 protein: CASSLASNYEQYF

V gene: TRBV21-1
clone size: NA
J gene: TRBJ1-5
D gene: NA
CDR3 DNA: TGTGCCAGCAGCAAAGCGATTGGGACAGGGGAGGAAGATCAGCCCCAGCATTTT
CDR3 protein: CASSKAIGTGEEDQPQHF

V gene: TRBV5-6
clone size: NA
J gene: TRBJ2-7
D gene: NA
CDR3 DNA: TGTGCCAGCAGCCCTCATCTTCCCCCCTACGAGCAGTACTTC
CDR3 protein: CASSPHLPPYEQYF

V gene: TRBV5-4
clone size: NA
J gene: TRBJ2-5
D gene: TRBD2
CDR3 DNA: TGTGCCAGCAGCCGGGGCGGACTAGCGGGGCCCCAAGAGACCCAGTACTTC
CDR3 protein: CASSRGGLAGPQETQYF

V gene: TRBV6-5
clone size: NA
J gene: TRBJ2-7
D gene: NA
CDR3 DNA: TGTGCCAGCAGTCTGGGGGGTTTCGAGCAGTACTTC
CDR3 protein: CASSLGGFEQYF

V gene: TRBV5-1
clone size: few
J gene: TRBJ2-2
D gene: TRBD1
CDR3 DNA: TGCGCCAGCAGCTTGGCCGTAGGGGGACAGGGAGCCGGGGAGCTGTTTTTT
CDR3 protein: CASSLAVGGQGAGELFF

V gene: TRBV7-9
clone size: NA
J gene: TRBJ2-7
D gene: NA
CDR3 DNA: TGTGCCAGCAGCTCTCCCGGAGGGCGGGTCGCCTACGAGCAGTACTTC
CDR3 protein: CASSSPGGRVAYEQYF

V gene: TRBV11-2
clone size: NA
J gene: TRBJ2-2
D gene: TRBD1
CDR3 DNA: TGTGCCAGCAGCTTAGATACAGGGGTCGCCGGGGAGCTGTTTTTT
CDR3 protein: CASSLDTGVAGELFF

V gene: TRBV7-9
clone size: NA
J gene: TRBJ1-1
D gene: NA
CDR3 DNA: TGTGCCAGCAGCTCGCACCGGAACACTGAAGCTTTCTTT
CDR3 protein: CASSSHRNTEAFF

V gene: TRBV4-3
clone size: once
J gene: TRBJ2-7
D gene: TRBD2
CDR3 DNA: TGCGCCAGCAGCCAAGATCCCGTGACTAGCGGGGGCGTCAACGAGCAGTACTTC
CDR3 protein: CASSQDPVTSGGVNEQYF

V gene: TRBV5-6
clone size: few
J gene: TRBJ1-2
D gene: NA
CDR3 DNA: TGTGCCAGCAACCTATGGGGGACGGGCTACACCTTC
CDR3 protein: CASNLWGTGYTF

V gene: TRBV30
clone size: NA
J gene: TRBJ2-3
D gene: NA
CDR3 DNA: TGTGCCTGGGGGGTAATCGGGACAGATACGCAGTATTTT
CDR3 protein: CAWGVIGTDTQYF

V gene: TRBV10-2
clone size: NA
J gene: TRBJ2-2
D gene: NA
CDR3 DNA: TGCGCCAGCAGTGAGGGGGGGGCCCCCGGGGAGCTGTTTTTT
CDR3 protein: CASSEGGAPGELFF

V gene: TRBV28
clone size: NA
J gene: TRBJ2-3
D gene: NA
CDR3 DNA: TGTGCCAGCAGTTTGTGGGACACACGCACAGATACGCAGTATTTT
CDR3 protein: CASSLWDTRTDTQYF

V gene: TRBV15
clone size: NA
J gene: TRBJ1-6
D gene: NA
CDR3 DNA: TGTGCCACCAGCAGAGATTATAATTCACCCCTCCACTTT
CDR3 protein: CATSRDYNSPLHF

V gene: TRBV28
clone size: few
J gene: TRBJ1-4
D gene: NA
CDR3 DNA: TGTGCCAGCAGTTCTGAACAGGGACCGAATGAAAAACTGTTTTTT
CDR3 protein: CASSSEQGPNEKLFF

V gene: TRBV2
clone size: NA
J gene: TRBJ1-6
D gene: NA
CDR3 DNA: TGTGCCAGCAGCACCGTCAATCCTGACTCACCCCTCCACTTT
CDR3 protein: CASSTVNPDSPLHF

V gene: TRBV30
clone size: NA
J gene: TRBJ1-2
D gene: NA
CDR3 DNA: TGTGCCTGGGGCAGGGCCAACTATGGCTACACCTTC
CDR3 protein: CAWGRANYGYTF

V gene: TRBV18
clone size: NA
J gene: TRBJ2-1
D gene: NA
CDR3 DNA: TGTGCCAGCTCACCTCAAAACCGGGACCAACTTTACAATGAGCAGTTCTTC
CDR3 protein: CASSPQNRDQLYNEQFF

V gene: TRBV20-1
clone size: NA
J gene: TRBJ2-5
D gene: TRBD1
CDR3 DNA: TGCAGTGCTAGTCCGGGACAGGCGTTTCAAGAGACCCAGTACTTC
CDR3 protein: CSASPGQAFQETQYF

V gene: TRBV11-2
clone size: once
J gene: TRBJ1-3
D gene: NA
CDR3 DNA: TGTGCCAGCAGCTTGTTATCGGGGGCATCTGGAAACACCATATATTTT
CDR3 protein: CASSLLSGASGNTIYF

V gene: TRBV19
clone size: NA
J gene: TRBJ2-3
D gene: NA
CDR3 DNA: TGTGCCAGTAGTGCCAGGGATGAGCGCACAGATACGCAGTATTTT
CDR3 protein: CASSARDERTDTQYF

V gene: TRBV19
clone size: NA
J gene: TRBJ2-7
D gene: NA
CDR3 DNA: TGTGCCAGTAGTGGGGTCCAGGGGGGCTACGAGCAGTACTTC
CDR3 protein: CASSGVQGGYEQYF

V gene: TRBV6-5
clone size: NA
J gene: TRBJ2-2
D gene: NA
CDR3 DNA: TGTGCCAGCAGTTACGAGGGGGCCGGGGAGCTGTTTTTT
CDR3 protein: CASSYEGAGELFF

V gene: TRBV28
clone size: NA
J gene: TRBJ2-7
D gene: TRBD1
CDR3 DNA: TGTGCCACCACGACAGGGGGCTCGAATTCCTACGAGCAGTACTTC
CDR3 protein: CATTTGGSNSYEQYF

V gene: TRBV5-1
clone size: NA
J gene: TRBJ2-5
D gene: NA
CDR3 DNA: TGCGCCAGCAGCTTTATCCCAGGAGGAGACGAAGAGACCCAGTACTTC
CDR3 protein: CASSFIPGGDEETQYF

V gene: TRBV3-1/TRBV3-2
clone size: NA
J gene: TRBJ2-6
D gene: NA
CDR3 DNA: TGTGCCAGCAGCCAAGTGACGAGGAGGGTCTCTGGGGCCAACGTCCTGACTTTC
CDR3 protein: CASSQVTRRVSGANVLTF

V gene: TRBV5-4
clone size: NA
J gene: TRBJ2-5
D gene: NA
CDR3 DNA: TGTGCCAGCAGCTTCCAAGAGACCCAGTACTTC
CDR3 protein: CASSFQETQYF

V gene: TRBV6-5
clone size: NA
J gene: TRBJ2-5
D gene: NA
CDR3 DNA: TGTGCCAGCTGCACGGGGTGGCAAGAGACCCAGTACTTC
CDR3 protein: CASCTGWQETQYF

V gene: TRBV30
clone size: NA
J gene: TRBJ2-7
D gene: NA
CDR3 DNA: TGTGCCGTGGACCGCTTGGGAGGTGTCGTCTACGAGCAGTACTTC
CDR3 protein: CAVDRLGGVVYEQYF